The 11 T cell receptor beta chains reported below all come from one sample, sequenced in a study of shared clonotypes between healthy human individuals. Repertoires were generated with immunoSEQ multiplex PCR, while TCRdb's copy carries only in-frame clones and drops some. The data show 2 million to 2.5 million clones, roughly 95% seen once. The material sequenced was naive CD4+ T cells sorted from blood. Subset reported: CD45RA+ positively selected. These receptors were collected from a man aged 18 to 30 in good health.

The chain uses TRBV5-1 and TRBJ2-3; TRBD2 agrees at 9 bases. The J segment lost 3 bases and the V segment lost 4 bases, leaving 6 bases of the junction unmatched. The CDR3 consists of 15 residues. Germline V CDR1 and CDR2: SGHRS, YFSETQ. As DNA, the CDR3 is TGCGCCAGCAGCATAGCGGGAGAAAGGACAGATACGCAGTATTTT. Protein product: CASSIAGERTDTQYF.

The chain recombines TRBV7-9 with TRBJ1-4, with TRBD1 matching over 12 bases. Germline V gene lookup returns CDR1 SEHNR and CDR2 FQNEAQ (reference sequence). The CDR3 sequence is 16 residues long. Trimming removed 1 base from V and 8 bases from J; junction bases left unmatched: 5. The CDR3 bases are TGTGCCAGCAGCTTAGGGGACAGGGGGCTTTTGGAAAAACTGTTTTTT. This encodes CASSLGDRGLLEKLFF.

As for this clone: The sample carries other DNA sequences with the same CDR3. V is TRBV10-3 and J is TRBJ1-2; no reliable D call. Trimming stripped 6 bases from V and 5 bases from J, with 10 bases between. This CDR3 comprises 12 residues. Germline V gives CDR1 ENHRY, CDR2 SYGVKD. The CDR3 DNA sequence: TGTGCCATCAGCGACGGGCTTTATGGCTACACCTTC. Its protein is CAISDGLYGYTF.

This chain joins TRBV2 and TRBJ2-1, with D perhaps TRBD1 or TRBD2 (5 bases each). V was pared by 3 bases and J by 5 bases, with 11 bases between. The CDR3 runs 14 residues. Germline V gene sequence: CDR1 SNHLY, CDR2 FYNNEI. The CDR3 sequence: CASSDRASHNEQFF. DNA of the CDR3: TGTGCCAGCAGTGACAGGGCTAGCCACAATGAGCAGTTCTTC.

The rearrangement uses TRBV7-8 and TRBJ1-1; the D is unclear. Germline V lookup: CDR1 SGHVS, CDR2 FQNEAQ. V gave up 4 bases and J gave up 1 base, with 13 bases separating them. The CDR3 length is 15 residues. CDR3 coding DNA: TGTGCCAGCAGCTCCGAATTATACCCGAACACTGAAGCTTTCTTT. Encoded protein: CASSSELYPNTEAFF. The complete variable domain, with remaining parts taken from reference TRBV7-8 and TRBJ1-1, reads GAGVSQSPRYKVAKRGQDVALRCDPISGHVSLFWYQQALGQGPEFLTYFQNEAQLDKSGLPSDRFFAERPEGSVSTLKIQRTQQEDSAVYLCASSSELYPNTEAFFGQGTRLTVV.

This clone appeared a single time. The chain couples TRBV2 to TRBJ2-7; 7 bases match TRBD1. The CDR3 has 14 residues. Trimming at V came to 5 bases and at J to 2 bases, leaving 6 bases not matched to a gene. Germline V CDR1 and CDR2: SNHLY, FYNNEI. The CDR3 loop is CASSKGQWTYEQYF. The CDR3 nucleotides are TGTGCCAGCAGTAAGGGACAGTGGACCTACGAGCAGTACTTC.

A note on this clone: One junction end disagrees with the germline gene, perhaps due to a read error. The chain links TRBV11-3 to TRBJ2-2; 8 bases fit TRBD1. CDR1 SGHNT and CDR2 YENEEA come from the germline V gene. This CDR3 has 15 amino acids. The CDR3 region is CASSPSGGRTGELVF. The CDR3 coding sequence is TGTGCCAGCAGCCCCTCAGGGGGCCGAACCGGGGAGCTGGTTTTT. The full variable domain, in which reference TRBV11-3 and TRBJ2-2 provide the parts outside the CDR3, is EAGVVQSPRYKIIEKKQPVAFWCNPISGHNTLYWYLQNLGQGPELLIRYENEEAVDDSQLPKDRFSAERLKGVDSTLKIQPAELGDSAVYLCASSPSGGRTGELVFGEGSRLTVL.

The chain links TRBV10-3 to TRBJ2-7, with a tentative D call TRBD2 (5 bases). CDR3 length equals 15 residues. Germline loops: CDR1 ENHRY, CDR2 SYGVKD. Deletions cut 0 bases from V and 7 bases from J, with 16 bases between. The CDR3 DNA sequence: TGTGCCATCAGTGAGTCCTCTTCGGGGTGGGGAGAGCAGTACTTC. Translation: CAISESSSGWGEQYF.

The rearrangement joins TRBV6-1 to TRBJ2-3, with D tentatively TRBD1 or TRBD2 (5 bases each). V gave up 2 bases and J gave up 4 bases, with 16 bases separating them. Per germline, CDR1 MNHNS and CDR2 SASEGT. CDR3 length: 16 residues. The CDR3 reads CASSERDLRYSDTQYF. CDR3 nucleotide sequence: TGTGCCAGCAGTGAACGGGACCTCCGCTACTCAGATACGCAGTATTTT.

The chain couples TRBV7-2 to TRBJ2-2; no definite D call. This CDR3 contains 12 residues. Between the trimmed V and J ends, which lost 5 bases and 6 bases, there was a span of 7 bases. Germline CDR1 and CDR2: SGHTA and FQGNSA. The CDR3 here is CASSELAGELFF. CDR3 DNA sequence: TGTGCCAGCAGCGAATTGGCCGGGGAGCTGTTTTTT.

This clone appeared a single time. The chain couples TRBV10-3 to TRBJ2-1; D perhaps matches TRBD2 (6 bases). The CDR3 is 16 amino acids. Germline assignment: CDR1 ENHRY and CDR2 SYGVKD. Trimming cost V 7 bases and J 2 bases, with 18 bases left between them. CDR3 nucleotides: TGTGCCATCACGCGCGGGGAGTTTGGTACCTACAATGAGCAGTTCTTC. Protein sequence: CAITRGEFGTYNEQFF.